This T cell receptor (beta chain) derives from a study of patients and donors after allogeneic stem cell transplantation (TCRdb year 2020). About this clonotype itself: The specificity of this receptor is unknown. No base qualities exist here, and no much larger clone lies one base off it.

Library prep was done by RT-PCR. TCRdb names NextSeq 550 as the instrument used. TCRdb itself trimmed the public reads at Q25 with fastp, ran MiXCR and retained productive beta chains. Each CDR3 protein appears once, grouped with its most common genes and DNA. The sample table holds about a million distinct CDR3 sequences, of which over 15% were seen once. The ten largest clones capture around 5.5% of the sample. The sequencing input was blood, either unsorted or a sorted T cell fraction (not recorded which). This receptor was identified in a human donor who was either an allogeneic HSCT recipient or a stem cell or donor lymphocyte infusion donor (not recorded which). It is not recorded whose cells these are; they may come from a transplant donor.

CDR3 sequence: CATSDLTSGRVETQYF. The base sequence is TGTGCCACCAGTGACCTGACTAGCGGGAGGGTGGAGACCCAGTACTTC. The chain uses TRBV24-1 and TRBJ2-5, and TRBD2 aligns with 14 junction nucleotides. Taken from cysteine to phenylalanine, the CDR3 has 16 residues. CDR3 DNA is the only sequence kept; it has 48 bases, read in frame from the first base. Trimming takes 4 bases off V and 5 bases off J; junction bases not matched to a gene: 5. Looking up the germline V gene yields CDR1 KGHDR and CDR2 SFDVKD.